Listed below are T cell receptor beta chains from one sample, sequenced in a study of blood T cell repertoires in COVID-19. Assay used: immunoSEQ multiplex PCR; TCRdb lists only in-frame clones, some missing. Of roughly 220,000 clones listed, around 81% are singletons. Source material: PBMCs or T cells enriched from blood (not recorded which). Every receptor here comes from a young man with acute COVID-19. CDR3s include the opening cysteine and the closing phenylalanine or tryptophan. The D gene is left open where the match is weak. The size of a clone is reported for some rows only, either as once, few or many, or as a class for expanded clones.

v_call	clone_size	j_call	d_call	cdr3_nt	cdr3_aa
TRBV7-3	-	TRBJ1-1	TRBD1	TGTGCCAGCAGTCGACAGGGTGAGGCTACTGAAGCTTTCTTT	CASSRQGEATEAFF
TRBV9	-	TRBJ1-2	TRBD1	TGTGCCAGCAGCGAGCGGACAGGGCCCGGGTATGGCTACACCTTC	CASSERTGPGYGYTF
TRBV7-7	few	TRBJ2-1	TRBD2	TGTGCCAGCAGCCTGGCTAGCGGGGGATACAATGAGCAGTTCTTC	CASSLASGGYNEQFF
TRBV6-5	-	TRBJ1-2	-	TGTGCCAGCAGCATGGGTGGGAGGGAGGACGGCTACACCTTC	CASSMGGREDGYTF
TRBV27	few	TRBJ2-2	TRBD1	TGTGCCAGCAAGACAGGCACAGGGGGAGGCACCGGGGAGCTGTTTTTT	CASKTGTGGGTGELFF
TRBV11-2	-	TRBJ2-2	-	TGTGCCAGCAGCTTTTCGGTCGCCGGGGAGCTGTTTTTT	CASSFSVAGELFF
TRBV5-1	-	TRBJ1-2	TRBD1	TGCGCCAGCAGCCAGATAAGCGGGGCAAGACAGGGGCAAAACTATGGCTACACCTTC	CASSQISGARQGQNYGYTF
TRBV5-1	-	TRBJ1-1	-	TGCGCCAGCAGCTATGGGGACTTCTCCCTGGGCACTGAAGCTTTCTTT	CASSYGDFSLGTEAFF
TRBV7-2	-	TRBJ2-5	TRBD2	TGTGCCAGCAGCTTAGCTGGTAGCGGGGGGGTCAAAGAGACCCAGTACTTC	CASSLAGSGGVKETQYF
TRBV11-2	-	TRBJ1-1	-	TGTGCCAGCCGAGACGGGACTGAAGCTTTCTTT	CASRDGTEAFF
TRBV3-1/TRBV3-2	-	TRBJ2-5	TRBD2	TGTGCCAGCAGCCAAAGGCTAGCGGGGGGGACTCAAGAGACCCAGTACTTC	CASSQRLAGGTQETQYF
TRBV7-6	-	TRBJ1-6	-	TGTGCCAGCAGCTTAGAGACAGGCTTTAATTCACCCCTCCACTTT	CASSLETGFNSPLHF
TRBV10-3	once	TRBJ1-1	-	TGTGCCATCAGTGACAGGCAGATGGCTGAAGCTTTCTTT	CAISDRQMAEAFF
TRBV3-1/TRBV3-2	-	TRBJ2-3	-	TGTGCCAGCAGCCAAGATTCAGCGACAGATACGCAGTATTTT	CASSQDSATDTQYF
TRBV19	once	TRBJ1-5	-	TGTGCCAGTAGTATTTGGGGAGCGAGCAATCAGCCCCAGCATTTT	CASSIWGASNQPQHF
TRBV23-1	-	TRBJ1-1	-	TGCGCCAGCAGTCAACCCGGGGAGGGATTAGAAGCTTTCTTT	CASSQPGEGLEAFF
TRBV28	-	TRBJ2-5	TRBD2	TGTGCCAGCAGTTTACCCAGCGGGGGGGCCGTAACCCAGTACTTC	CASSLPSGGAVTQYF
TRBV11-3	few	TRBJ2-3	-	TGTGCCAGCAGCTTAGGTAGCCAACCTAGCACAGATACGCAGTATTTT	CASSLGSQPSTDTQYF
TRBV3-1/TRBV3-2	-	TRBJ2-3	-	TGTGCCAGCAGCCAAGGGTTTGGGGGGATCACAGATACGCAGTATTTT	CASSQGFGGITDTQYF
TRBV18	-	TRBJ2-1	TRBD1	TGTGCCAGCTCACCATACGGGACAGGGGGTAAAAATGAGCAGTTCTTC	CASSPYGTGGKNEQFF
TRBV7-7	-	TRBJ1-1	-	TGTGCCAGCAGCCTAGGACAAAACACTGAAGCTTTCTTT	CASSLGQNTEAFF
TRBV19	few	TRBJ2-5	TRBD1	TGTGCCAGTAGTCCCGGGACAGCGGATGTGGGGGAGACCCAGTACTTC	CASSPGTADVGETQYF
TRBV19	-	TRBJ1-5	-	TGTGCCAGTACCCCTCCCGGGGGTAGGCAGCCCCAGCATTTT	CASTPPGGRQPQHF
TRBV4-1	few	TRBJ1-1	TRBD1	TGCGCCAGCAGCCGAACAGGGGCGACTGAAGCTTTCTTT	CASSRTGATEAFF
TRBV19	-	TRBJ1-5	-	TGTGCCAGTAGTATTCAAATTAGCAATCAGCCCCAGCATTTT	CASSIQISNQPQHF
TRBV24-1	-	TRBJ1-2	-	TGTGCCACCAGTGATCAGTATGGCTACACCTTC	CATSDQYGYTF
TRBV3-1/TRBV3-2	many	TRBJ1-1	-	TGTGCCAGCCGGGAGGGGGGTAGGACTGAAGCTTTCTTT	CASREGGRTEAFF
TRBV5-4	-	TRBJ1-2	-	TGTGCCAGCAATAGGGGAGGGACTTCTAACTATGGCTACACCTTC	CASNRGGTSNYGYTF
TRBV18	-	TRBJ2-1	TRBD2	TGTGCCAGCTCACCTCGGCCTAGCGGGTTCAATGAGCAGTTCTTC	CASSPRPSGFNEQFF
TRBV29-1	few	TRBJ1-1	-	TGCAGCGTTGAAACTATTACCACTGAAGCTTTCTTT	CSVETITTEAFF
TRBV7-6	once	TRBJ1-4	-	TGTGCCAGCAGCTTAGTAGGAGGCAAGGATGAAAAACTGTTTTTT	CASSLVGGKDEKLFF
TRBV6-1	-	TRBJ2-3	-	TGTGCCAGCAGTGAACGGATACTAGCAATAGATACGCAGTATTTT	CASSERILAIDTQYF
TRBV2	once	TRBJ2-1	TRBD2	TGTGCCAGCAGTGTCCAGGCTAGCGGGGGGGCGGGTGAGCAGTTCTTC	CASSVQASGGAGEQFF
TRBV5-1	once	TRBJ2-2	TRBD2	TGCGCCAGCAGCTCCCCTAGCGGGGGGCCCGGCACCGGGGAGCTGTTTTTT	CASSSPSGGPGTGELFF
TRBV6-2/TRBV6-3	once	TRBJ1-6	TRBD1	TGTGCCAGCAGGCCTTGGGACAGGGATAATTCACCCCTCCACTTT	CASRPWDRDNSPLHF
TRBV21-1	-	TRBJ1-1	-	TGTGCCAGCAGCAAAGAGGTTCTGGGGGCGCAGGGGTTTGAAGCTTTCTTT	CASSKEVLGAQGFEAFF
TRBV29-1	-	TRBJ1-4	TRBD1	TGCAGCGCTAGGGCAGGGGGCGGAGAAAAACTGTTTTTT	CSARAGGGEKLFF
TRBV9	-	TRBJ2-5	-	TGTGCCAGCAGCGTAGGGGACAAGGAGACCCAGTACTTC	CASSVGDKETQYF
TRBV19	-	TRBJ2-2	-	TGTGCCAGTAGTCCATCGACAGGGAACACCGGGGAGCTGTTTTTT	CASSPSTGNTGELFF
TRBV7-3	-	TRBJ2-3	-	TGTGCCAGCAGTCCCCCGGGCACAGATACGCAGTATTTT	CASSPPGTDTQYF
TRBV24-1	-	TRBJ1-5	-	TGTGCCACCAGTGACCCCACTTCTAGCAATCAGCCCCAGCATTTT	CATSDPTSSNQPQHF
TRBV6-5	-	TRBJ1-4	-	TGTGCCAGCAGTTACTCAATAACAGGGATCGGGGAAAAACTGTTTTTT	CASSYSITGIGEKLFF
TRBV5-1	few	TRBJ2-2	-	TGCGCCAGCAGCTTGGAGGGGCTTGGCACCGGGGAGCTGTTTTTT	CASSLEGLGTGELFF
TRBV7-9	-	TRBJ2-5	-	TGTGCCAGCAGCTTACATGGGGCTATGGAGACCCAGTACTTC	CASSLHGAMETQYF
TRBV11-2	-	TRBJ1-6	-	TGTGCCAGCAGCTTGCAGGGAAACAATTCACCCCTCCACTTT	CASSLQGNNSPLHF
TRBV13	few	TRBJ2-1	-	TGTGCCAGCAGCTATTGGGAGCGAGAGAAGAATGAGCAGTTCTTC	CASSYWEREKNEQFF